The present entry profiles one TCR beta chain with its context. Its antigen is not identified. The CDR3 extends over 14 amino acids. J gave up 3 bases and V 8 bases, and 5 bases lay outside the gene matches. CDR1 and CDR2 from the germline V gene are SGHTA and FQGTGA. Upon completion of 10 to 11 days in culture, CD4+ T cells were isolated. In the vaccine recipients, nucleocapsid antibodies were negative and there was no prior SARS-CoV-2 infection. It was on days 3 and 7 that half the medium was replaced with IL-2 medium. These data are taken from a study of vaccination effects on CD4 cells after COVID-19. About the study: A density of roughly 2 million PBMC per well was used; these cells were cultured with 10 IU/ml IL-2 and roughly 10 ug/ml peptides.

Only in-frame clones appear in the TCRdb table, and some are missing; sequencing was by immunoSEQ multiplex PCR. Here the sample spans tens of thousands of clones, 70% to 80% being singletons. This clonotype was obtained from a human donor who received a COVID-19 vaccine. The specimen comprised CD4+ T cells from PBMCs cultured without peptide, sampled before COVID-19 vaccination. The chain employs TRBV7-3 and TRBJ2-1, with TRBD2 matching 9 bases. The CDR3 coding sequence is TGTGCCAGCGGCCTAGCGGGGATCTACAATGAGCAGTTCTTC. Translating it yields CASGLAGIYNEQFF. The full variable domain, rest sourced from reference TRBV7-3 and TRBJ2-1, is GAGVSQTPSNKVTEKGKYVELRCDPISGHTALYWYRQSLGQGPEFLIYFQGTGAADDSGLPNDRFFAVRPEGSVSTLKIQRTERGDSAVYLCASGLAGIYNEQFFGPGTRLTVL.